Listed below are T cell receptor beta chains from one sample, sequenced in a study of cytomegalovirus exposure and HLA in healthy donors. Assay: immunoSEQ multiplex PCR; the TCRdb copy retains only in-frame clones and omits some. The table for this sample gives roughly 90,000 clones. Sequenced: PBMCs. The receptors derive from a man aged 45-60 years in good health and CMV-seropositive. CDR3s include the opening cysteine and the closing phenylalanine or tryptophan. D genes are given only for firm matches.

J gene,D gene,V gene,CDR3 DNA,CDR3 protein
TRBJ2-3,.,TRBV30,TGTGCCTGGGGACGCGGGACTTTGGGCCTTCCTAGCACAGATACGCAGTATTTT,CAWGRGTLGLPSTDTQYF
TRBJ1-2,.,TRBV30,TGTGCCTGGACGGGGGGTACTGGCTACACCTTC,CAWTGGTGYTF
TRBJ2-5,.,TRBV11-2,TGTGCCAGCAGCCCGGGACACGGCCAAGAGACCCAGTACTTC,CASSPGHGQETQYF
TRBJ1-3,.,TRBV6-6,TGTGCCAGCAATCACGGACAGTCCCTCTTGGGGAACACCATATATTTT,CASNHGQSLLGNTIYF
TRBJ1-5,.,TRBV7-6,TGTGCCAGCAGCTTAGTATCCCGGGGAGATCAGCCCCAGCATTTT,CASSLVSRGDQPQHF
TRBJ2-2,.,TRBV29-1,TGCAGCGTTGAAGGGGGGACTACCGGGGAGCTGTTTTTT,CSVEGGTTGELFF
TRBJ2-1,TRBD2,TRBV7-2,TGTGCCAGCAGCCCCCCAGCGGGAGGGGCCAATGAGCAGTTCTTC,CASSPPAGGANEQFF
TRBJ1-1,.,TRBV18,TGTGCCAGCTCTCCGACAGGCGTCAACACTGAAGCTTTCTTT,CASSPTGVNTEAFF
TRBJ1-1,.,TRBV6-1,TGTGCCAGCAGCTTCAGGGGTTGGAACACTGAAGCTTTCTTT,CASSFRGWNTEAFF
TRBJ1-5,TRBD1,TRBV30,TGTGCCTGGAGTGGGGACAGAGAGACCTATAGCAATCAGCCCCAGCATTTT,CAWSGDRETYSNQPQHF
TRBJ1-2,.,TRBV4-1,TGCGCCAGCAGCTCCGACAGAAACTATGGCTACACCTTC,CASSSDRNYGYTF
TRBJ1-3,.,TRBV9,TGTGCCAGCAGCACTTTCGGGAACACCATATATTTT,CASSTFGNTIYF
TRBJ2-5,.,TRBV5-1,TGCGCCAGCAGCCCGGGTCTCGGAGAGACCCAGTACTTC,CASSPGLGETQYF
TRBJ1-3,.,TRBV18,TGTGCCAGCTCAATTCAGAACTCTGGAAACACCATATATTTT,CASSIQNSGNTIYF
TRBJ2-3,.,TRBV6-5,TGTGCCAGCAGTTACTCGGGAGTCACAGATACGCAGTATTTT,CASSYSGVTDTQYF
TRBJ2-1,.,TRBV20-1,TGCAGTGCTATGGGGCAATTCTTC,CSAMGQFF
TRBJ2-1,.,TRBV27,TGTGCCAGCAGTACGGGACAAAACAATGAGCAGTTCTTC,CASSTGQNNEQFF
TRBJ2-1,TRBD2,TRBV5-1,TGCGCCAGCAGCCTAGGGACTAGCGAATACAATGAGCAGTTCTTC,CASSLGTSEYNEQFF
TRBJ1-1,TRBD1,TRBV30,TGTGCCTGGAGTGTAGGGACAGGGGGCGTGAAATCCGAAGCTTTCTTT,CAWSVGTGGVKSEAFF
TRBJ1-2,.,TRBV4-3,TGCGCCAGCAGCCAAGTAGGACAGTCATTCTATGGCTACACCTTC,CASSQVGQSFYGYTF
TRBJ2-2,TRBD2,TRBV7-7,TGTGCTAGCAGCTTAAGCGGGGCAAACACCGGGGAGCTGTTTTTT,CASSLSGANTGELFF
TRBJ2-3,TRBD1,TRBV27,TGTGCCAGCAGTTTAACGGACAGGGGATTTTTGGAGTATTTT,CASSLTDRGFLEYF
TRBJ2-1,TRBD2,TRBV27,TGTGCCAGCTTTGGACTAGCGGGTGCCTACAATGAGCAGTTCTTC,CASFGLAGAYNEQFF
TRBJ2-2,.,TRBV9,TGTGCCAGCAGCCAGGGGAGTTGGAACACCGGGGAGCTGTTTTTT,CASSQGSWNTGELFF
TRBJ2-3,.,TRBV30,TGTGCCTGGAGTTTACTAGCAGCCCCTAGCACAGATACGCAGTATTTT,CAWSLLAAPSTDTQYF
TRBJ1-3,.,TRBV18,TGTGCCAGCTCACCATACGACATCAGCTCTGGAAACACCATATATTTT,CASSPYDISSGNTIYF
TRBJ1-1,.,TRBV29-1,TGCAGCGTTGGAAGTAGGCAGGATGCTTTCTTT,CSVGSRQDAFF
TRBJ2-5,.,TRBV7-9,TGTGCCAGCAGCCCTGGGCGGGCCCAGGAGACCCAGTACTTC,CASSPGRAQETQYF
TRBJ2-1,.,TRBV20-1,TGCAGCGCCAACTCTGCGTGGGAGCAGTTCTTC,CSANSAWEQFF
TRBJ1-5,TRBD1,TRBV25-1,TGTGCCTCGGCCGGACAGGGTAATCAGCCCCAGCATTTT,CASAGQGNQPQHF
TRBJ1-1,TRBD1,TRBV7-8,TGTGCCAGCAGCTCCTTTTCGGACAGGCCAAGGACTGAAGCTTTCTTT,CASSSFSDRPRTEAFF
TRBJ1-1,TRBD1,TRBV7-9,TGTGCCAGCAGCTTAGGAGGTGGTCGGGACAGTGCTTTCTTT,CASSLGGGRDSAFF
TRBJ1-2,.,TRBV19,TGTGCCAGTAATTCCGAGAACAGCTTTCGTATCTATGGCTACACCTTC,CASNSENSFRIYGYTF
TRBJ1-2,.,TRBV5-4,TGTGCCAGCAGCTTCGACAGCTACTACTATGGCTACACCTTC,CASSFDSYYYGYTF
TRBJ1-1,TRBD1,TRBV4-1,TGCGCCAGCAGCCAAGGAACAGGGGTGAACACTGAAGCTTTCTTT,CASSQGTGVNTEAFF
TRBJ1-1,TRBD1,TRBV4-3,TGCGCCAGCAGCCAACCCGGGACAGAGGAAGGAGCTTTCTTT,CASSQPGTEEGAFF
TRBJ2-2,.,TRBV16,TGTGCCAGCAGCCTTCGGGGGATAGTCGCCGGGGAGCTGTTTTTT,CASSLRGIVAGELFF
TRBJ2-5,TRBD2,TRBV18,TGTGCCAGCTCACCCAGCACTGGACTAGCGGGAAAAGAGACCCAGTACTTC,CASSPSTGLAGKETQYF
TRBJ1-1,.,TRBV5-6,TGTGCCAGCAGCGTTGGCCATGAAGCTTTCTTT,CASSVGHEAFF
TRBJ2-7,TRBD2,TRBV30,TGTGCCTGGGCGGGAGCCTACGAGCAGTACTTC,CAWAGAYEQYF
TRBJ2-2,.,TRBV5-1,TGCGCCAGCAACCAGCCAGGCCCCACCGGGGAGCTGTTTTTT,CASNQPGPTGELFF
TRBJ1-2,TRBD1,TRBV7-9,TGTGCCAGCAGCCTTCGGACAGGTTCGGGCTACACCTTC,CASSLRTGSGYTF
TRBJ2-7,TRBD2,TRBV9,TGTGCCAGCAGCCGAAGCGGGAGCTCATCCTACGAGCAGTACTTC,CASSRSGSSSYEQYF
TRBJ1-3,.,TRBV9,TGTGCCAGCACCCAGGGACTCTTAACCTCTGGAAACACCATATATTTT,CASTQGLLTSGNTIYF
TRBJ2-2,TRBD2,TRBV10-3,TGTGCCATCAGTGGGCGGGAGCACACCGGGGAGCTGTTTTTT,CAISGREHTGELFF
TRBJ2-1,TRBD2,TRBV19,TGTGCCAGTAGCCCGCCGGGACTAGCGGCCTACAATGAGCAGTTCTTC,CASSPPGLAAYNEQFF
TRBJ2-2,TRBD2,TRBV9,TGTGCCAGCAGCAAGGGACTAAACACCGGGGAGCTGTTTTTT,CASSKGLNTGELFF
TRBJ1-5,TRBD1,TRBV7-2,TGTGCCAGCAGCCCGGCGAGGGGGCTTAGCAATCAGCCCCAGCATTTT,CASSPARGLSNQPQHF
TRBJ1-5,.,TRBV6-6,TGTGCCAGCAGTTACTTTACGGGGAATCAGCCCCAGCATTTT,CASSYFTGNQPQHF
TRBJ2-1,TRBD2,TRBV7-8,TGTGCCAGCAGCTCGGAGGGGCGGACTAGCGGGTACAATGAGCAGTTCTTC,CASSSEGRTSGYNEQFF
TRBJ1-5,.,TRBV1,TGCACCAGCAGCCGTCGGGGGGCGGGTGACAATCAGCCCCAGCATTTT,CTSSRRGAGDNQPQHF
TRBJ1-5,.,TRBV5-4,TGTGCCAGCAGCTTGTTAGGGGAGGGGAGCAATCAGCCCCAGCATTTT,CASSLLGEGSNQPQHF
TRBJ1-2,TRBD1,TRBV4-3,TGCGCCAGCAGCCAAGAAGAGACAGGGAGTTTCTATGGCTACACCTTC,CASSQEETGSFYGYTF